These 20 T cell receptor beta chains came from one sample sequenced in a study of blood T cells in healthy people across ages. Then a second PCR, running roughly 7 to 12 cycles, was carried out with a sample-barcoded 5' primer and a J-beta primer mix. TCRdb called the 5' RACE reads again in MiXCR, with one record for every CDR3 protein. The sample lists 380,000 or so distinct CDR3 sequences, roughly half seen once, with over 40% in the top ten. The sample comprised blood. These receptors all stem from a man aged 55 to 69 in good health.

This clonotype was recorded a few times. The chain links TRBV5-1 to TRBJ2-1; D possibly corresponds to TRBD1 (7 bases). The germline gives CDR1 SGHRS, CDR2 YFSETQ. V was shortened by 4 bases and J by 9 bases, with 17 bases between the two germline ends. The CDR3 is 14 amino acids. CDR3 sequence (DNA): TGCGCCAGCAGCCTCGAGGGGGCCGGGGGTGAGCAGTTCTTC. It is translated as CASSLEGAGGEQFF.

The CDR3 region is CASSYSRTAGYEQYF. DNA of the CDR3: TGTGCCAGCAGTTACTCCCGGACCGCAGGCTACGAGCAGTACTTC. The chain carries TRBV6-5 and TRBJ2-7, with D unclear. V was pared by 0 bases and J by 3 bases, with 12 bases between. Germline CDR1 MNHEY, CDR2 SVGAGI. CDR3 size: 15 residues.

The CDR3 spells CASSYSGTENSNQPQHF. The CDR3 DNA follows: TGTGCCAGCAGTTACTCCGGGACAGAGAATAGCAATCAGCCCCAGCATTTT. This sequence joins TRBV6-5 and TRBJ1-5; 7 bases align to TRBD1. CDR3 length equals 17 residues. CDR1 MNHEY and CDR2 SVGAGI come from the germline V gene. J was trimmed by 0 bases and V by 0 bases; bases with no gene match: 5.

The chain recombines TRBV11-2 with TRBJ2-3, with a tentative D call TRBD2 (5 bases). The CDR3 has 16 residues. Looked up from germline, CDR1 is SGHAT and CDR2 is FQNNGV. V was trimmed by 5 bases and J by 2 bases, leaving 17 bases between them. CDR3 DNA: TGTGCCAGCAGCCCGGCCAGGCTAGCCTTCACAGATACGCAGTATTTT. Translated, it gives CASSPARLAFTDTQYF.

This clonotype was counted only a few times. This sequence joins TRBV12-3 or TRBV12-4 and TRBJ2-1, with 9 bases identical to TRBD2. J lost 9 bases, V lost 1 base, and 4 bases had no gene match. The CDR3 runs 14 residues. CDR3 in DNA: TGTGCCAGCAGTTTAGTTCAAGCGGGAGGTGAGCAGTTCTTC. Its translation is CASSLVQAGGEQFF.

This clonotype was seen more than once but under ten times. The chain combines TRBV11-2 with TRBJ2-3; TRBD1 or TRBD2 may be the D gene (6 bases each). The V gene's germline CDR1 is SGHAT and CDR2 FQNNGV. This CDR3 has 16 amino acids. V was pared by 2 bases and J by 4 bases, with 16 bases between. The CDR3 spells CASSLRGRLAADTQYF. In nucleotides, the CDR3 is TGTGCCAGCAGCTTAAGGGGGAGGCTAGCTGCAGATACGCAGTATTTT. Full variable domain (rest looked up from reference TRBV11-2 and TRBJ2-3): EAGVAQSPRYKIIEKRQSVAFWCNPISGHATLYWYQQILGQGPKLLIQFQNNGVVDDSQLPKDRFSAERLKGVDSTLKIQPAKLEDSAVYLCASSLRGRLAADTQYFGPGTRLTVL.

The chain employs TRBV27 and TRBJ2-1, with D hard to call. V was pared by 3 bases and J by 4 bases, with 13 bases between. CDR1 and CDR2 (germline): MNHEY, SMNVEV (reference sequence). The CDR3 runs to 15 residues. The DNA of the CDR3 is TGTGCCAGCAGTTTCGGAGCGAGACCATACAATGAGCAGTTCTTC. Residues: CASSFGARPYNEQFF.

The V and J genes are TRBV12-3 or TRBV12-4 and TRBJ2-3, with 8 bases fitting TRBD2. Germline trimming cut 1 base from V and 0 bases from J; bases unmatched to any gene: 3. The CDR3 runs 16 residues. CDR3 in amino acids: CASSLGAGASTDTQYF. CDR3 sequence (DNA): TGTGCCAGCAGTTTAGGAGCGGGGGCGAGCACAGATACGCAGTATTTT.

This CDR3 is CSVEAGQNQLEQFF. The CDR3 nucleotides are TGCAGCGTTGAAGCCGGACAGAACCAGCTGGAGCAGTTCTTC. This rearrangement joins TRBV29-1 to TRBJ2-1, with TRBD1 as a possible D gene (6 bases). This CDR3 comprises 14 residues. V was trimmed by 1 base and J by 10 bases, leaving 17 bases between them. Germline V gives CDR1 SQVTM, CDR2 ANQGSEA.

This clonotype was seen at least ten times. The chain recombines TRBV12-3 or TRBV12-4 with TRBJ1-4, with D unclear. Trimming shortened V by 7 bases and J by 8 bases, and 14 bases separated the two germline ends. The CDR3 consists of 13 residues. The CDR3 DNA sequence: TGTGCCAGCAACGACGGAGGTGGAGAAAAACTGTTTTTT. This gives the protein CASNDGGGEKLFF.

This clonotype has a handful of counts. V and J are TRBV6-1 and TRBJ2-4; 8 bases are shared with TRBD1. CDR3 length equals 15 residues. Trimming cost V 6 bases and J 3 bases; bases outside gene matches: 7. Germline V gives CDR1 MNHNS, CDR2 SASEGT. The CDR3 DNA is TGTGCCAGCAGGGGGACAGGCCTTGGCAAAAACATTCAGTACTTC. Translation gives CASRGTGLGKNIQYF.

This chain links TRBV6-6 with TRBJ2-7, with D possibly TRBD1 on 6 matching bases. The CDR3 is 16 residues long. Germline CDR1 MNHNY, CDR2 SVGAGI (reference sequence). Deletions cut 0 bases from V and 1 base from J, with 13 bases between. The CDR3 sequence: CASSYSRGRTSYEQYF. The CDR3 DNA follows: TGTGCCAGCAGTTACTCCAGGGGTCGCACATCCTACGAGCAGTACTTC.

The chain combines TRBV29-1 with TRBJ2-1; no firm D call. The CDR3 consists of 12 residues. The V gene lost 2 bases and the J gene lost 11 bases, with 13 bases spanning the gap. Per the germline V gene, CDR1 is SQVTM and CDR2 is ANQGSEA. DNA of the CDR3: TGCAGCGTTGAAAAGCCTCCGGGCAAGCAGTTCTTC. Translated: CSVEKPPGKQFF.

CDR3: CASSSAGARVNEQYF. CDR3 DNA sequence: TGTGCCAGCAGTTCAGCGGGAGCAAGGGTAAATGAGCAGTACTTC. The chain recombines TRBV6-2 or TRBV6-3 with TRBJ2-7; 8 bases line up with TRBD2. The germline CDR1 and CDR2 sequences are MNHEY and SVGEGT. CDR3 length: 15 residues. V lost 4 bases and J lost 7; bases outside the gene matches: 12.

The sample holds a few counts of this clonotype. V usage is TRBV12-3 or TRBV12-4 and J usage is TRBJ2-1, with TRBD1 as a possible D gene (5 bases). This CDR3 is 10 amino acids long. Trimming pared 10 bases from V and 6 bases from J, leaving 7 bases between. The CDR3 is CATQGNEQFF. Here the CDR3 DNA reads TGTGCCACCCAGGGCAATGAGCAGTTCTTC.

This clonotype was picked up a small number of times. This chain links TRBV6-5 with TRBJ1-6; the D is unclear. Trimming took 8 bases from V and 7 from J, leaving 9 bases between them. CDR1 is MNHEY and CDR2 is SVGAGI in the germline V gene. This CDR3 spans 12 amino acids. The CDR3 DNA follows: TGTGCCAGCGGGGTAAGAAATTCACCCCTCCACTTT. Encoded protein: CASGVRNSPLHF.

The chain links TRBV12-3 or TRBV12-4 to TRBJ2-5; D unresolved. V lost 4 bases to trimming and J lost 0 bases, with 9 bases between them. The CDR3 is 14 residues long. CDR3 DNA: TGTGCCAGCAGTTATGCCGGGTACCAAGAGACCCAGTACTTC. Translated: CASSYAGYQETQYF.

V usage is TRBV27 and J usage is TRBJ2-7; tentatively, D is TRBD1 or TRBD2 (5 bases each). V shed 5 bases and J shed 0 bases, with 14 bases lying between them. The CDR3 sequence is 15 residues long. Germline V gene lookup returns CDR1 MNHEY and CDR2 SMNVEV (reference sequence). DNA for the CDR3: TGTGCCAGCAGTCCCACCCGAGGGGCCTCCTACGAGCAGTACTTC. This encodes CASSPTRGASYEQYF.

The chain is built from TRBV27 and TRBJ2-1, with TRBD2 matching 9 bases. Trimming removed 8 bases from V and 10 bases from J; junction bases left unmatched: 12. Germline lookup yields CDR1 MNHEY and CDR2 SMNVEV (reference sequence). The CDR3 covers 14 residues. CDR3 residues: CASQLAGDSYEQFF. The CDR3 DNA reads as TGTGCCAGCCAACTAGCGGGTGACTCCTACGAGCAGTTCTTC.

This clonotype was seen a few times. The rearrangement links TRBV29-1 to TRBJ2-5; tentatively, D is TRBD1 (5 bases). In germline, CDR1 is SQVTM, CDR2 ANQGSEA. The CDR3 runs to 12 residues. Trimming left V 6 bases short and J 1 base short, with 9 bases between. CDR3 sequence (DNA): TGCAGCGTCGCAAGGGGCCAAGAGACCCAGTACTTC. Its translation is CSVARGQETQYF.